The clone carrying this T cell receptor beta chain was detected once. The data were taken from a study of CD8 T cells in Susac syndrome. Germline V gives CDR1 LGHDT, CDR2 YNNKEL (reference sequence). V shed 1 base and J 10 bases; nucleotides not matched to a gene: 9. The CDR3 sequence is 14 residues long. The RNA input was about 0.5 to 1 ug, and it was reverse transcribed with random hexamers. TCR beta CDR3 was amplified by immunoSEQ multiplex PCR. This amplification extended across 54 Vbeta and 13 Jbeta segments. TCRdb itself ran the immunoSEQ multiplex PCR reads through MiXCR, one entry per CDR3 protein. The sample shows roughly 200,000 distinct CDR3 sequences, 85% to 95% of them seen only once. The T cells that were sequenced for TCR beta were CD8+ and CD4+ cells from blood. Controls were drawn from healthy donors and were matched for age and sex.

V gene TRBV3-1 combines with J gene TRBJ2-7; TRBD2 aligns across 8 bases. Input material: CD4+ T cells from PBMCs. This clonotype was obtained from a human donor in good health. CDR3 sequence (DNA): TGTGCCAGCAGCCAAGGGTCCAGCGGGGGTCTTCAGTACTTC. It encodes CASSQGSSGGLQYF.